This TCR beta chain was identified in a study of T cell responses to AZD1222 COVID-19 vaccine. The study's findings and limits: Nearly half of spike-specific TCRs reportedly target unmutated variant regions. Spike regions recognized by vaccine-associated CD4 TCRs spanned the protein, led by 160-218 and 743-854. Baseline seropositivity characterized only six AZD1222 recipients. Clonal diversity was possibly underestimated, and the donors were mostly white British, with more females.

Repertoires were generated with immunoSEQ multiplex PCR, while TCRdb's copy carries only in-frame clones and drops some. The repertoire includes about 70,000 clones, less than 85% of them detected once, and around 21% sits in the top ten. The germline gives CDR1 SGHTA, CDR2 FQGNSA. V was shortened by 5 bases and J by 5 bases, with 10 bases between the two germline ends. This CDR3 region has 13 residues. This clone was observed a handful of times. The antigen remains unidentified. The sample was peripheral blood, taken on day 0 of AZD1222 vaccination. This receptor was identified in an adult in good health. V gene TRBV7-2 combines with J gene TRBJ2-1, with D maybe TRBD2 (5 bases). CDR3 residues: CASSGSANNEQFF. The CDR3 nucleotides are TGTGCCAGCAGCGGGAGTGCCAACAATGAGCAGTTCTTC.